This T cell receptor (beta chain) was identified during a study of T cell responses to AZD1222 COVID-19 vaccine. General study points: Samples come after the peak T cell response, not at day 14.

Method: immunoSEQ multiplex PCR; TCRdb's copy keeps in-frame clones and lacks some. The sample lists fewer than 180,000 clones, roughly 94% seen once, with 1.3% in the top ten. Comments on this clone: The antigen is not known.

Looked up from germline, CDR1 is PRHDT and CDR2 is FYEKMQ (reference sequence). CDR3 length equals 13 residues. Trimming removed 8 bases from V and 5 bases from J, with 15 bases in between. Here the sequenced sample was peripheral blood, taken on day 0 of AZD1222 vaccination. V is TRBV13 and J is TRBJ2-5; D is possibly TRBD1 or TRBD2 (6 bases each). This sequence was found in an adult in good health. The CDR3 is CASGGLGTETQYF. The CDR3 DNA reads TGTGCCAGCGGGGGCCTCGGGACTGAGACCCAGTACTTC.